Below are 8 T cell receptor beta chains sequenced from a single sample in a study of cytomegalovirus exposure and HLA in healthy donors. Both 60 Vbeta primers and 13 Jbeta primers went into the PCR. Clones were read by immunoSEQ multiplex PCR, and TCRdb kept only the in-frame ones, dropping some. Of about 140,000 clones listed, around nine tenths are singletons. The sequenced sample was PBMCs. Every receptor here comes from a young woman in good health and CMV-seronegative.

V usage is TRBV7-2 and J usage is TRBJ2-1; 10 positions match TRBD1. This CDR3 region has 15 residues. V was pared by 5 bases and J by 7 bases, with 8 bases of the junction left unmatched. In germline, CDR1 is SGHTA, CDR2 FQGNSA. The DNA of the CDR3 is TGTGCCAGCAGCCCTACGACAGGGGGCTTTAATGAGCAGTTCTTC. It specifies CASSPTTGGFNEQFF.

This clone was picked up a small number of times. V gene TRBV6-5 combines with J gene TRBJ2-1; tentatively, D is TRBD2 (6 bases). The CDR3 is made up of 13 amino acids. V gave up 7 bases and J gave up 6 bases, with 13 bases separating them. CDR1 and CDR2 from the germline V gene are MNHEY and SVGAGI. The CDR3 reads CASTKGLLNEQFF. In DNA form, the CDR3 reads TGTGCCAGCACCAAGGGACTCCTCAATGAGCAGTTCTTC.

The CDR3 is CASAPGGSSYEQYF. CDR3 DNA sequence: TGTGCCAGCGCCCCCGGCGGGAGCTCCTACGAGCAGTACTTC. This sequence joins TRBV27 and TRBJ2-7; 7 positions match TRBD2. The CDR3 length is 14 residues. V was clipped by 8 bases and J by 0 bases; unmatched bases: 7. Germline assignment: CDR1 MNHEY and CDR2 SMNVEV (reference sequence).

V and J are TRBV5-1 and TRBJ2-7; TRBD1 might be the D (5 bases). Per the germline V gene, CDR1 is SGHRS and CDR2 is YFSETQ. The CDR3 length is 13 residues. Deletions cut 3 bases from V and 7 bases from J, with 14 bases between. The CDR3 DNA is TGCGCCAGCAGCTCCGACAGTGGAAAGGAGCAGTACTTC. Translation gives CASSSDSGKEQYF.

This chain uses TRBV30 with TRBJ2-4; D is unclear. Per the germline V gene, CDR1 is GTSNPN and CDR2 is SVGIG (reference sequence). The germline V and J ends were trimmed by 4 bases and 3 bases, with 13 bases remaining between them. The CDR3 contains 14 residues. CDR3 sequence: CAWMSRVGKNIQYF. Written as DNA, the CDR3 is TGTGCCTGGATGAGTCGGGTGGGCAAAAACATTCAGTACTTC.

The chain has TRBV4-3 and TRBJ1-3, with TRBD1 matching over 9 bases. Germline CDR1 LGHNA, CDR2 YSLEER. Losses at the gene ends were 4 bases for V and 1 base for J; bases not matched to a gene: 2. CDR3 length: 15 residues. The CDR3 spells CASSRTGESGNTIYF. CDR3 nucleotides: TGCGCCAGCAGCCGGACAGGGGAATCTGGAAACACCATATATTTT.

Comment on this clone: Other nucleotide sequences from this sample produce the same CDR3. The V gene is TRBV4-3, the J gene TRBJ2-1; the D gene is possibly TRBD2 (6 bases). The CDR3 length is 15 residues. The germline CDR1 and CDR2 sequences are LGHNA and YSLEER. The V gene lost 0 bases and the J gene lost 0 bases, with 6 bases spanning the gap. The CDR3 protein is CASSQDGGSYNEQFF. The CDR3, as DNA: TGCGCCAGCAGCCAAGACGGGGGCTCCTACAATGAGCAGTTCTTC.

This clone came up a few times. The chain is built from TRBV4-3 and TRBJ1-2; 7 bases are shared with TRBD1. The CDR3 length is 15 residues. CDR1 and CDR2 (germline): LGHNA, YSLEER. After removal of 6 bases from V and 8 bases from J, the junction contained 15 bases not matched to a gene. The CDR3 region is CASSNTQGSTGGYTF. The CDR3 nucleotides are TGCGCCAGCAGTAATACACAGGGGAGTACAGGAGGCTACACCTTC.